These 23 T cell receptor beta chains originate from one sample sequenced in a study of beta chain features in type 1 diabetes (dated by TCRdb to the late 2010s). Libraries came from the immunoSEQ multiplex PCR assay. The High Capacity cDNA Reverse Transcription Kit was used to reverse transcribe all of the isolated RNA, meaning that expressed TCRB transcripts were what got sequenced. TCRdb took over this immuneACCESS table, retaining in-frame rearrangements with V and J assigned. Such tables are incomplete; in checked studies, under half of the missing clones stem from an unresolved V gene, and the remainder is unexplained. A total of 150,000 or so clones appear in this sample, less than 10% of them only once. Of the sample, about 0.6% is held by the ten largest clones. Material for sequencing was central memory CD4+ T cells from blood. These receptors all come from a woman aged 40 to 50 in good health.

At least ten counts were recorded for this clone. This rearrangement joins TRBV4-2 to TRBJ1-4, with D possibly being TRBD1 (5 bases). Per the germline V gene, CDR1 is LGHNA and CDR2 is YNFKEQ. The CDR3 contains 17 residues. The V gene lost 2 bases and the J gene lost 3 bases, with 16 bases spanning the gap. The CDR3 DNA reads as TGTGCCAGCAGCCAAAGCGGGGCTCCGCGATCTAATGAAAAACTGTTTTTT. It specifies CASSQSGAPRSNEKLFF.

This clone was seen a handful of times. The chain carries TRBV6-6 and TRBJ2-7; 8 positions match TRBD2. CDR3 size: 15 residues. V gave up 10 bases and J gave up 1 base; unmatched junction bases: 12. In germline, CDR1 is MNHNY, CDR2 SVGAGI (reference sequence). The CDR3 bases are TGTGCCACCAAACCGGGGGGGCTGTTGTCCTACGAGCAGTACTTC. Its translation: CATKPGGLLSYEQYF.

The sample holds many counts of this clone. CDR3 nucleotides: TGTGCCAGCAGCTCGGGACAGGTGGGCACAGATACGCAGTATTTT. Its translation: CASSSGQVGTDTQYF. The gene calls are TRBV7-9 and TRBJ2-3; 8 nucleotides align to TRBD1. Per the germline V gene, CDR1 is SEHNR and CDR2 is FQNEAQ (reference sequence). The CDR3 runs to 15 residues. Trimming at V came to 4 bases and at J to 1 base, leaving 4 bases not matched to a gene.

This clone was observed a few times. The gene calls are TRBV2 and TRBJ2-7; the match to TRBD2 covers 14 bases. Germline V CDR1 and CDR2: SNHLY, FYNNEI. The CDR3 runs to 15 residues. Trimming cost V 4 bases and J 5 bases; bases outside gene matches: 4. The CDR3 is CASSATSGGGHEQYF. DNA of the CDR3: TGTGCCAGCAGTGCGACTAGCGGGGGGGGCCACGAGCAGTACTTC.

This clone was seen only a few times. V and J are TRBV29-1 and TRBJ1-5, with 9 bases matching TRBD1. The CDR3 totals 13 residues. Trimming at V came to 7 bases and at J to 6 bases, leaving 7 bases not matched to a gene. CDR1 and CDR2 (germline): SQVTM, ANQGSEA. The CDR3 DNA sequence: TGCAGCGCAGGACAGGGGAACGGTCAGCCCCAGCATTTT. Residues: CSAGQGNGQPQHF. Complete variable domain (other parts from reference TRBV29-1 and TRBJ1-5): SAVISQKPSRDICQRGTSLTIQCQVDSQVTMMFWYRQQPGQSLTLIATANQGSEATYESGFVIDKFPISRPNLTFSTLTVSNMSPEDSSIYLCSAGQGNGQPQHFGDGTRLSIL.

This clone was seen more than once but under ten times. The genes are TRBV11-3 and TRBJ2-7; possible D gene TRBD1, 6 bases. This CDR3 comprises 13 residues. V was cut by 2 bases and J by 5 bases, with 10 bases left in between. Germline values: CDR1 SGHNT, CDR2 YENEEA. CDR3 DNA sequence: TGTGCCAGCAGCTTAAAGTCAGGGGACGAGCAGTACTTC. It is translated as CASSLKSGDEQYF.

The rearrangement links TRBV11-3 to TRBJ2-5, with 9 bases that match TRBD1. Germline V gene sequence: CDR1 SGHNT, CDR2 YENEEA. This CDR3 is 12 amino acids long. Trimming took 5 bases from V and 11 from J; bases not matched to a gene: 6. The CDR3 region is CASSPGQGGQYF. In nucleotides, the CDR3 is TGTGCCAGCAGCCCGGGACAGGGCGGGCAGTACTTC.

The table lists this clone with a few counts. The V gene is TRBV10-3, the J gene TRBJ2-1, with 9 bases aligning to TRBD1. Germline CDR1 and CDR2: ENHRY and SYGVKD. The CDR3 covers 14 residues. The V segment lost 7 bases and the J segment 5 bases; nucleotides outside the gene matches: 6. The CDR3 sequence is CAITPGQGNNEQFF. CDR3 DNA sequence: TGTGCCATCACTCCGGGACAGGGAAACAATGAGCAGTTCTTC.

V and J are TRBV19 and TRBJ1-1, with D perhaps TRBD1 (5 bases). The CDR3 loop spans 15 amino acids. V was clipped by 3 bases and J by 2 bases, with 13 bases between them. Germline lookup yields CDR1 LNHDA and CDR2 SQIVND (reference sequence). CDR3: CASSMGGSENTEAFF. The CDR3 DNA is TGTGCCAGTAGTATGGGGGGGTCTGAAAACACTGAAGCTTTCTTT.

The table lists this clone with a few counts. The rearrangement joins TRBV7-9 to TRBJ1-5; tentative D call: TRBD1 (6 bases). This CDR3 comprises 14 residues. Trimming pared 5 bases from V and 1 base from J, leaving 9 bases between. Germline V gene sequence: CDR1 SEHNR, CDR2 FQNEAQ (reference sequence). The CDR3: CASSADRSNQPQHF. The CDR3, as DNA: TGTGCCAGCAGCGCCGACAGGAGCAATCAGCCCCAGCATTTT.

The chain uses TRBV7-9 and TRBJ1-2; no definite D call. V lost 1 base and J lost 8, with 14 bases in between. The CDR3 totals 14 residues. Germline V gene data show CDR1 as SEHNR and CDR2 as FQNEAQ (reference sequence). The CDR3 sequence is CASSLGAGLPGYTF. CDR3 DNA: TGTGCCAGCAGCTTAGGGGCGGGTCTACCCGGCTACACCTTC.

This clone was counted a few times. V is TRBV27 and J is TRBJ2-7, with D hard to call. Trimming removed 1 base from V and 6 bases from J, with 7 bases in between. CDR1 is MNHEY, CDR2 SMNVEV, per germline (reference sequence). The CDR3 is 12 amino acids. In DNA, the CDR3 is TGTGCCAGCAGTTTATTAGTTAGCGAGCAGTACTTC. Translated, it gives CASSLLVSEQYF.

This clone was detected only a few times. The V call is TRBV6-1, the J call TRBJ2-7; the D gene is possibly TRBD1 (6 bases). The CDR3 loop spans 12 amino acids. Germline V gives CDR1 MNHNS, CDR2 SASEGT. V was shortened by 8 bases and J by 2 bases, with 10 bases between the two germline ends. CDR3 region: CASGTLTYEQYF. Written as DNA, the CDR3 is TGTGCCAGCGGGACACTCACCTACGAGCAGTACTTC.

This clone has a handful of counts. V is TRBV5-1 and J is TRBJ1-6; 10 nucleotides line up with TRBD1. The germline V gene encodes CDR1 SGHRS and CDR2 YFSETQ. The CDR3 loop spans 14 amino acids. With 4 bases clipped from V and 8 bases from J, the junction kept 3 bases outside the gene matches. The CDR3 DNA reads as TGCGCCAGCAGCCCGGGACAGGGGTATTCACCCCTCCACTTT. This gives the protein CASSPGQGYSPLHF.

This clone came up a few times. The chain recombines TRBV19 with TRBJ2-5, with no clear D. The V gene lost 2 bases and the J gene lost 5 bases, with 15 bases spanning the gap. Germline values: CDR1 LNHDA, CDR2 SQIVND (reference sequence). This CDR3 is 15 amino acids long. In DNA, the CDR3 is TGTGCCAGTAGTATATCTAGTGTGGTCGGTGAGACCCAGTACTTC. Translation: CASSISSVVGETQYF.

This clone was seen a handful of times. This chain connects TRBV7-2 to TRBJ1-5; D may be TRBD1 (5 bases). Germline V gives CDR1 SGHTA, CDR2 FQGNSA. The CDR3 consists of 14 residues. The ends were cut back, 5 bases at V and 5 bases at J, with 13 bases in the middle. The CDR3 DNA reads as TGTGCCAGCAGCAGACAGCCCATCGATCAGCCCCAGCATTTT. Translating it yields CASSRQPIDQPQHF. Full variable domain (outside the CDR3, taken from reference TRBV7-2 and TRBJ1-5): GAGVSQSPSNKVTEKGKDVELRCDPISGHTALYWYRQSLGQGLEFLIYFQGNSAPDKSGLPSDRFSAERTGGSVSTLTIQRTQQEDSAVYLCASSRQPIDQPQHFGDGTRLSIL.

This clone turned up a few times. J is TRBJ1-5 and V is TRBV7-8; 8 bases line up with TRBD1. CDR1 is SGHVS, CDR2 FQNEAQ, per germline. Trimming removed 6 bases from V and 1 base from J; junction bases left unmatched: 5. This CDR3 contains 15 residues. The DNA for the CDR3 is TGTGCCAGCAGTCTTGGACAGGGCAGCAATCAGCCCCAGCATTTT. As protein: CASSLGQGSNQPQHF.

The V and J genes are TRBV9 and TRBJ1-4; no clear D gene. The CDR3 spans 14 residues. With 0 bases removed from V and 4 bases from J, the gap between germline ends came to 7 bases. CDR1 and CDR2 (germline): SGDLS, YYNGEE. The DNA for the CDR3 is TGTGCCAGCAGCGTAGTTGGCGGTAATGAAAAACTGTTTTTT. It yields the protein CASSVVGGNEKLFF.

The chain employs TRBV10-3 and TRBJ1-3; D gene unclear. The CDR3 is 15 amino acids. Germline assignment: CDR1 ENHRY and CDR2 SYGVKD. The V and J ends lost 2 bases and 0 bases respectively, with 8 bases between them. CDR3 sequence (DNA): TGTGCCATCAGTGAGAGTTTCAGCTCTGGAAACACCATATATTTT. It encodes CAISESFSSGNTIYF.

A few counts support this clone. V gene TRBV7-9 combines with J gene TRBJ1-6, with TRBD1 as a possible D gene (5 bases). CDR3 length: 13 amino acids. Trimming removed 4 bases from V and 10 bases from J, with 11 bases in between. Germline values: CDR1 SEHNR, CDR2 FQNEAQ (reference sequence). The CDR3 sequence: CASSSGLTSPLHF. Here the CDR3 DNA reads TGTGCCAGCAGCTCGGGACTTACCTCACCCCTCCACTTT.

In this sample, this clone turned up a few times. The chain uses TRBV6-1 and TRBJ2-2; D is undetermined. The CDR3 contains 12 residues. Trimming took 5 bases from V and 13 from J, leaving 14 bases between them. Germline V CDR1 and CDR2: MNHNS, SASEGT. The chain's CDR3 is CASSILTGALFF. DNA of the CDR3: TGTGCCAGCAGTATCCTCACCGGTGCGCTGTTTTTT.

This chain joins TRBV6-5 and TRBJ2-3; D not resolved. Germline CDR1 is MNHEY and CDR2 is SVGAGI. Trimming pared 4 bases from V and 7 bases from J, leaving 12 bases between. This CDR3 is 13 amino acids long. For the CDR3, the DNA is TGTGCCAGCAGTTTGGCCAGGCTCCATACGCAGTATTTT. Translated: CASSLARLHTQYF.

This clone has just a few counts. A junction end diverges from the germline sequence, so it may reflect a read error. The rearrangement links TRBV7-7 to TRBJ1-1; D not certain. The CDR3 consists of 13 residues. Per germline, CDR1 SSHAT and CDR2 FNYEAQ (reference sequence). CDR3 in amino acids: CASSLESNSEAFF. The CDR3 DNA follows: TGTGCCAGCAGCTTAGAGTCAAACAGTGAAGCTTTCTTT. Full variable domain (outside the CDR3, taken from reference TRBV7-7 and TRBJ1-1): GAGVSQSPRYKVTKRGQDVTLRCDPISSHATLYWYQQALGQGPEFLTYFNYEAQPDKSGLPSDRFSAERPEGSISTLTIQRTEQRDSAMYRCASSLESNSEAFFGQGTRLTVV.